The 28 T cell receptor beta chains listed next were all sequenced from one sample in a study of OX40 agonist ivuxolimab in advanced cancers. Receptor libraries were prepared by the immunoSEQ multiplex PCR assay. TCRdb holds this immuneACCESS table with in-frame rearrangements only. Some clones are missing; in checked studies, unresolved V genes explain under half, and the rest has no known cause. The sample data list roughly 100,000 clones, and nearly 90% of these were observed just once. The biggest ten clones account for more than 0.15% of the sample. The sample in question was CD4+ or CD8+ T cells sorted from blood, obtained in a trial of the OX40 agonist ivuxolimab. Source of these receptors: an adult with an advanced solid tumor such as melanoma, head and neck, liver or kidney cancer.

V usage is TRBV10-2 and J usage is TRBJ2-1; D gene unclear. The length of the CDR3 is 12 residues. From germline, CDR1 is WSHSY and CDR2 SAAADI. The CDR3 protein is CGSRRAYNEQFF. The CDR3 DNA sequence: TGCGGCTCAAGGCGAGCGTACAATGAGCAGTTCTTC.

This clone was detected once. V gene TRBV6-6 combines with J gene TRBJ1-1, with 10 nucleotides matching TRBD1. Trimming at V came to 2 bases and at J to 0 bases, leaving 0 bases not matched to a gene. CDR3 length: 15 residues. The germline V gene encodes CDR1 MNHNY and CDR2 SVGAGI (reference sequence). The CDR3 coding sequence is TGTGCCAGCAGTTACGGGACAGGGGTGAACACTGAAGCTTTCTTT. Residues: CASSYGTGVNTEAFF.

This clone was picked up one time. The chain joins TRBV27 to TRBJ1-5; a possible D gene is TRBD1 (5 bases). In germline, CDR1 is MNHEY, CDR2 SMNVEV (reference sequence). Trimming stripped 5 bases from V and 4 bases from J, with 9 bases between. CDR3 length: 13 amino acids. In DNA, the CDR3 is TGTGCCAGCAGTGACCGGGGGAATCAGCCCCAGCATTTT. It yields the protein CASSDRGNQPQHF.

The J gene is TRBJ1-1, the V gene TRBV28; TRBD1 is a possible D gene (6 bases). The CDR3 covers 15 residues. The ends were cut back, 3 bases at V and 2 bases at J, with 13 bases in the middle. The V gene's germline CDR1 is MDHEN and CDR2 SYDVKM. This CDR3 is CASSFLQGKNTEAFF. For the CDR3, the DNA is TGTGCCAGCAGTTTTTTACAGGGTAAAAACACTGAAGCTTTCTTT. Full variable domain (missing parts from reference TRBV28 and TRBJ1-1): DVKVTQSSRYLVKRTGEKVFLECVQDMDHENMFWYRQDPGLGLRLIYFSYDVKMKEKGDIPEGYSVSREKKERFSLILESASTNQTSMYLCASSFLQGKNTEAFFGQGTRLTVV.

The table lists this clone with a few counts. The CDR3, as DNA: TGTGCCAGCAGCTCAAAGCGGTCGTCCCCCCTGGTAGAAGCCAATGAGCAGTTCTTC. This encodes CASSSKRSSPLVEANEQFF. The chain employs TRBV7-2 and TRBJ2-1, with D tentatively TRBD2 (5 bases). The CDR3 spans 19 residues. Germline CDR1 reads SGHTA; CDR2 reads FQGNSA. V lost 4 bases, J lost 6 bases, and 28 bases lay in between.

To note about this clone: Its ends do not fully match the called genes, so a read error is possible. The V call is TRBV27, the J call TRBJ2-1; 10 bases are shared with TRBD2. This CDR3 has 18 residues. Per germline, CDR1 MNHEY and CDR2 SMNVEV (reference sequence). The CDR3 loop is CASSPFRGSGRAYNEQFF. The CDR3 bases are TGTGCCAGCAGCCCTTTTCGGGGAAGCGGGAGGGCCTATAATGAGCAGTTCTTC.

The chain joins TRBV27 to TRBJ2-7, with 7 nucleotides matching TRBD2. The CDR3 length is 14 residues. CDR1 MNHEY and CDR2 SMNVEV come from the germline V gene (reference sequence). V shed 5 bases, J shed 6 bases, and the junction held 10 bases outside the gene matches. The CDR3 bases are TGTGCCAGCAGTAGACTAGCCCGTCTATTCGAGCAGTACTTC. It encodes CASSRLARLFEQYF.

This CDR3 reads CATTSGRSSYEQYF. In nucleotides, the CDR3 is TGTGCCACCACAAGCGGGAGGTCCTCCTACGAGCAGTACTTC. The rearrangement links TRBV15 to TRBJ2-7; 9 bases match TRBD2. Trimming at V came to 7 bases and at J to 0 bases, leaving 4 bases not matched to a gene. Germline CDR1 LNHNV, CDR2 YYDKDF (reference sequence). CDR3 length equals 14 residues.

The rearrangement joins TRBV15 to TRBJ1-6; 8 bases are shared with TRBD1. Germline V lookup: CDR1 LNHNV, CDR2 YYDKDF (reference sequence). Germline trimming cut 0 bases from V and 9 bases from J; bases unmatched to any gene: 4. CDR3 length equals 15 residues. CDR3 sequence (DNA): TGTGCCACCAGCAGAGATGCAGGGGGCGGTTCACCCCTCCACTTT. Translation gives CATSRDAGGGSPLHF.

This chain uses TRBV7-2 with TRBJ2-7; a weak D match, TRBD1 (6 bases). The ends were cut back, 0 bases at V and 7 bases at J, with 10 bases in the middle. This CDR3 is built from 13 residues. Germline assignment: CDR1 SGHTA and CDR2 FQGNSA. CDR3 nucleotide sequence: TGTGCCAGCAGCTTAGCGCTTCAGGGGGAGCAGTACTTC. It is translated as CASSLALQGEQYF.

V usage is TRBV6-6 and J usage is TRBJ2-5; D possibly matches TRBD1 or TRBD2 (5 bases each). Trimming removed 5 bases from V and 5 bases from J, with 12 bases in between. The CDR3 covers 13 residues. The germline V gene encodes CDR1 MNHNY and CDR2 SVGAGI (reference sequence). The DNA of the CDR3 is TGTGCCAGCAGTAGAGGGGTGGGGGAGACCCAGTACTTC. Protein product: CASSRGVGETQYF.

The chain employs TRBV19 and TRBJ1-1, with 10 bases matching TRBD1. This CDR3 region has 15 residues. J was trimmed by 0 bases and V by 5 bases; bases with no gene match: 3. Looked up from germline, CDR1 is LNHDA and CDR2 is SQIVND (reference sequence). CDR3 residues: CASSLDRGVNTEAFF. The CDR3 coding sequence is TGTGCCAGTAGTCTGGACAGGGGGGTGAACACTGAAGCTTTCTTT.

This chain joins TRBV5-1 and TRBJ2-3; 9 positions match TRBD2. From germline, CDR1 is SGHRS and CDR2 YFSETQ. V shed 4 bases, J shed 11 bases, and the junction held 2 bases outside the gene matches. The CDR3 is made up of 11 amino acids. The CDR3 protein is CASSLAGMQYF. Written as DNA, the CDR3 is TGCGCCAGCAGCCTAGCGGGGATGCAGTATTTT.

The chain uses TRBV5-1 and TRBJ2-2; TRBD2 aligns across 11 bases. Per germline, CDR1 SGHRS and CDR2 YFSETQ. The CDR3 has 18 residues. Trimming cost V 4 bases and J 2 bases; bases outside gene matches: 10. CDR3 residues: CASSKILAGDPNTGELFF. Here the CDR3 DNA reads TGCGCCAGCAGCAAAATACTAGCGGGAGATCCAAACACCGGGGAGCTGTTTTTT.

The chain has TRBV5-4 and TRBJ1-1, with no clear D. CDR3 size: 13 residues. Germline V gene sequence: CDR1 SGHNT, CDR2 YYREEE (reference sequence). With 6 bases removed from V and 1 base from J, the gap between germline ends came to 10 bases. The CDR3 is CASTRVGNTEAFF. CDR3 coding DNA: TGTGCCAGCACCCGGGTGGGGAACACTGAAGCTTTCTTT.

The chain has TRBV7-9 and TRBJ1-5; TRBD1 matches at 7 bases. J was trimmed by 3 bases and V by 0 bases; bases with no gene match: 5. The CDR3 length is 16 residues. CDR1 is SEHNR and CDR2 is FQNEAQ in the germline V gene (reference sequence). The CDR3 loop is CASSLAGRGINQPQHF. The CDR3 coding sequence is TGTGCCAGCAGCTTAGCCGGCAGGGGGATCAATCAGCCCCAGCATTTT.

The J gene is TRBJ2-1, the V gene TRBV18; D remains ambiguous. Germline V gene data show CDR1 as KGHSH and CDR2 as LQKENI. The V end lost 5 bases, the J end lost 4 bases, and 18 bases lay between the germline ends. The CDR3 loop spans 16 amino acids. For the CDR3, the DNA is TGTGCCAGCTCAACGGGCCTAACCAACTTATACAATGAGCAGTTCTTC. This codes for CASSTGLTNLYNEQFF.

This clone was observed once. The V and J genes are TRBV6-1 and TRBJ1-2; D perhaps matches TRBD1 (5 bases). This CDR3 comprises 13 residues. Germline V gene lookup returns CDR1 MNHNS and CDR2 SASEGT. V was pared by 6 bases and J by 5 bases, with 13 bases between. The DNA for the CDR3 is TGTGCCAGCAGGGATCCGGGACGTTATGGCTACACCTTC. Its translation is CASRDPGRYGYTF.

This clone appeared a single time. The chain employs TRBV9 and TRBJ1-2; 12 nucleotides match TRBD1. In germline, CDR1 is SGDLS, CDR2 YYNGEE. There are 17 residues in the CDR3. Trimming at V came to 3 bases and at J to 3 bases, leaving 9 bases not matched to a gene. The CDR3 loop reads CASSDGTGGFWDYGYTF. CDR3 nucleotides: TGTGCCAGCAGCGACGGGACAGGGGGCTTTTGGGACTATGGCTACACCTTC.

Regarding this clone: Other DNA sequences of this sample code for an identical CDR3. The chain has TRBV9 and TRBJ2-3; D gene uncertain. The CDR3 length is 14 residues. The germline V and J ends were trimmed by 0 bases and 1 base, with 6 bases remaining between them. The V gene's germline CDR1 is SGDLS and CDR2 YYNGEE. The CDR3 DNA reads as TGTGCCAGCAGCGTAGGGGCGGGCACAGATACGCAGTATTTT. Translated: CASSVGAGTDTQYF.

In its sample, this clone was seen a few times. The gene calls are TRBV29-1 and TRBJ1-2, with a possible D match to TRBD1 (5 bases). CDR3 length: 11 residues. Germline lookup yields CDR1 SQVTM and CDR2 ANQGSEA. CDR3: CGGTVLDGYTF. CDR3 nucleotide sequence: TGCGGAGGGACCGTGCTAGATGGCTACACCTTC.

The CDR3 DNA follows: TGTGCCAGCAGCTTGGTAGACTGGACAGGGGGCTATGGCTACACCTTC. This encodes CASSLVDWTGGYGYTF. This rearrangement joins TRBV5-8 to TRBJ1-2; 10 nucleotides align to TRBD1. Looked up from germline, CDR1 is SGHTS and CDR2 is YDEGEE. CDR3 length: 16 amino acids. V trimming: 0 bases; J trimming: 4 bases; junction bases outside the gene matches: 6.

V usage is TRBV27 and J usage is TRBJ2-5; D may be TRBD2 (6 bases). Trimming left V 6 bases short and J 5 bases short, with 28 bases between. CDR1 and CDR2 (germline): MNHEY, SMNVEV (reference sequence). The CDR3 runs to 18 residues. The CDR3 sequence: CASRTWGKGGMFAETQYF. Here the CDR3 DNA reads TGTGCCAGCAGGACTTGGGGGAAAGGAGGGATGTTCGCCGAGACCCAGTACTTC.

Only a few counts were recorded for this clone. The V and J genes are TRBV5-1 and TRBJ1-2; D is ambiguous. This CDR3 comprises 14 residues. Trimming pared 4 bases from V and 4 bases from J, leaving 14 bases between. The germline CDR1 and CDR2 sequences are SGHRS and YFSETQ. The CDR3 nucleotides are TGCGCCAGCAGCGACGACGGGAGTATCTATGGCTACACCTTC. As protein: CASSDDGSIYGYTF.

This chain connects TRBV6-6 to TRBJ2-7; weak D call: TRBD1 (5 bases). The CDR3 totals 12 residues. Looked up from germline, CDR1 is MNHNY and CDR2 is SVGAGI (reference sequence). Trimming shortened V by 5 bases and J by 2 bases, and 7 bases separated the two germline ends. For the CDR3, the DNA is TGTGCCAGCAGTCCGACAGCCTACGAGCAGTACTTC. As protein: CASSPTAYEQYF.

The chain links TRBV7-2 to TRBJ1-1; D unresolved. The CDR3 has 13 amino acids. V was pared by 3 bases and J by 3 bases, with 8 bases between. CDR1 and CDR2 from the germline V gene are SGHTA and FQGNSA. In DNA form, the CDR3 reads TGTGCCAGCAGCTTCGGGGTGGACACTGAAGCTTTCTTT. Residues: CASSFGVDTEAFF.

In DNA, the CDR3 is TGTGCCAGTAGTGACGGACTAGCGGGAGACAATGAGCAGTTCTTC. It codes for CASSDGLAGDNEQFF. The V gene is TRBV19, the J gene TRBJ2-1; TRBD2 aligns across 13 bases. The CDR3 covers 15 residues. Per germline, CDR1 LNHDA and CDR2 SQIVND (reference sequence). The trim removed 5 bases at V and 5 bases at J, leaving 3 bases unmatched.

V usage is TRBV2 and J usage is TRBJ1-5; 8 bases fit TRBD1. Germline trimming cut 5 bases from V and 3 bases from J; bases unmatched to any gene: 3. This CDR3 is 14 amino acids long. The V gene's germline CDR1 is SNHLY and CDR2 FYNNEI. DNA for the CDR3: TGTGCCAGCAGTAGGGACAGGACCAATCAGCCCCAGCATTTT. It yields the protein CASSRDRTNQPQHF.